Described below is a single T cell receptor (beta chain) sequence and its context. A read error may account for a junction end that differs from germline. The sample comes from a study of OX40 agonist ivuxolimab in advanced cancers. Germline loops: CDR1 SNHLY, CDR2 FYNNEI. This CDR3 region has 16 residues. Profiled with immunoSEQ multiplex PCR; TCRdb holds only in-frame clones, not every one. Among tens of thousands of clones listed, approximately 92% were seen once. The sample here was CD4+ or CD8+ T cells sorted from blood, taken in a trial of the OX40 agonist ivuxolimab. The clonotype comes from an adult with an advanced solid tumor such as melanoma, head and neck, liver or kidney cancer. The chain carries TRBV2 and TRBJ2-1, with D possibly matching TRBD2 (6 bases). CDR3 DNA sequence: TGTGCCAGCAGGGAAGGGGCCTCTGGCGGAGGGCATGAGCAGTTCTTC. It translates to CASREGASGGGHEQFF.